This T cell receptor beta chain is from a study of T cell responses to AZD1222 COVID-19 vaccine. The wider study: Second-dose recipients at about 4 or about 12 weeks were treated as one pooled group. Study-level points and caveats: White British donors predominated, females outnumbered males, and clonal diversity was possibly underestimated. When two AZD1222 doses had been given, Spike-specific TCR breadth and depth rose. Reports say nearly half of spike-specific TCRs go after unmutated variant regions.

V lost 6 bases, J lost 5 bases, and 7 bases stayed unmatched. This CDR3 has 15 residues. Germline V gene lookup returns CDR1 MNHEY and CDR2 SVGAGI. Produced via immunoSEQ multiplex PCR; TCRdb's table is partial and in-frame only. The sample lists some 120,000 clones; approximately 90% were seen once. In regard to this clone: Its antigen is as yet unknown.

The sequencing here drew on peripheral blood, taken on day 0 of AZD1222 vaccination. This TCR came from an adult in good health. The chain carries TRBV6-5 and TRBJ2-7; 13 positions match TRBD2. The CDR3 loop reads CASRGLAGSPHEQYF. The CDR3 DNA reads as TGTGCCAGCAGGGGACTAGCGGGAAGCCCTCACGAGCAGTACTTC.